Following are 21 T cell receptor beta chains from one sample sequenced in a study of T cell repertoires in ileal Crohn's disease. The assay was immunoSEQ multiplex PCR, and TCRdb's table has in-frame clones only and misses some. The sample has 12,000 to 15,000 clones; 75% to 85% are singletons. Sequencing input: ileal tissue. These receptors all stem from an adult with Crohn's disease.

The genes are TRBV9 and TRBJ2-7; 7 bases agree with TRBD1. Trimming removed 2 bases from V and 2 bases from J; junction bases left unmatched: 4. The length of the CDR3 is 14 residues. Germline CDR1 reads SGDLS; CDR2 reads YYNGEE. DNA of the CDR3: TGTGCCAGCAGCGTTACGGGACAGACCTACGAGCAGTACTTC. This translates into CASSVTGQTYEQYF.

The genes are TRBV6-1 and TRBJ2-2, with TRBD2 identical over 7 bases. Germline trimming cut 4 bases from V and 9 bases from J; bases unmatched to any gene: 11. The CDR3 is 15 amino acids. Germline V CDR1 and CDR2: MNHNS, SASEGT. The CDR3 loop reads CASSVTGGPSWELFF. The CDR3 coding sequence is TGTGCCAGCAGTGTGACGGGAGGCCCCTCCTGGGAGCTGTTTTTT.

The V call is TRBV19, the J call TRBJ1-1; D is perhaps TRBD1 (5 bases). The CDR3 runs to 14 residues. Trimming removed 6 bases at V and 1 base at J, with 12 bases between. Per germline, CDR1 LNHDA and CDR2 SQIVND (reference sequence). As DNA, the CDR3 is TGTGCCAGTAGGGGCGGGGGATGGAACACTGAAGCTTTCTTT. Translation: CASRGGGWNTEAFF.

This sequence joins TRBV4-3 and TRBJ2-2; no firm D call. This CDR3 region has 15 residues. Germline CDR1 and CDR2: LGHNA and YSLEER. The V end lost 1 base, the J end lost 4 bases, and 10 bases lay between the germline ends. The CDR3 here is CASSQVMSGTGELFF. CDR3 nucleotide sequence: TGCGCCAGCAGCCAAGTGATGTCGGGCACCGGGGAGCTGTTTTTT.

This chain joins TRBV18 and TRBJ1-1; 7 nucleotides align to TRBD1. This CDR3 is built from 15 residues. CDR1 and CDR2 (germline): KGHSH, LQKENI. Trimming took 5 bases from V and 0 from J; bases not matched to a gene: 6. CDR3 coding DNA: TGTGCCAGCTCAGCGAACAGGGGCTTGAACACTGAAGCTTTCTTT. This translates into CASSANRGLNTEAFF.

This clone was seen once. The chain uses TRBV7-9 and TRBJ2-1; D might be TRBD2 (5 bases). Germline CDR1 is SEHNR and CDR2 is FQNEAQ (reference sequence). The CDR3 runs to 16 residues. Trimming cost V 4 bases and J 4 bases, with 17 bases left between them. The CDR3 reads CASSSLFGVPYNEQFF. The CDR3 region has the DNA TGTGCCAGCAGCTCCCTTTTCGGGGTCCCTTACAATGAGCAGTTCTTC.

The V and J genes are TRBV11-2 and TRBJ2-5; D ambiguous. The end of the DNA fits TRBJ2-7 better, so the J call may be wrong. Germline CDR1 is SGHAT and CDR2 is FQNNGV. The CDR3 runs 11 residues. The CDR3 here is CASSSRYEQYF. The CDR3 nucleotides read TGTGCCAGCAGCTCGCGCTACGAGCAGTACTTC.

The chain recombines TRBV5-6 with TRBJ2-5, with TRBD2 matching 10 bases. The CDR3 is 15 residues long. V was clipped by 4 bases and J by 2 bases; unmatched bases: 5. The V gene's germline CDR1 is SGHDT and CDR2 YYEEEE. CDR3 DNA sequence: TGTGCCAGCAGCCCCGGGACTAGCGAACAAGAGACCCAGTACTTC. Translating gives CASSPGTSEQETQYF.

V usage is TRBV15 and J usage is TRBJ1-4; weak D call: TRBD1 (5 bases). CDR3 length: 17 residues. V shed 0 bases and J shed 6 bases, with 17 bases lying between them. From germline, CDR1 is LNHNV and CDR2 YYDKDF (reference sequence). Written as DNA, the CDR3 is TGTGCCACCAGCAGAGATTATAGGCAGGGCCGGGATGAAAAACTGTTTTTT. Translation gives CATSRDYRQGRDEKLFF. Filled out from reference TRBV15 and TRBJ1-4, the complete variable domain reads DAMVIQNPRYQVTQFGKPVTLSCSQTLNHNVMYWYQQKSSQAPKLLFHYYDKDFNNEADTPDNFQSRRPNTSFCFLDIRSPGLGDTAMYLCATSRDYRQGRDEKLFFGSGTQLSVL.

The CDR3: CASSKQDSGNTIYF. For the CDR3, the DNA is TGTGCCAGTAGCAAACAGGACTCTGGAAACACCATATATTTT. The chain uses TRBV19 and TRBJ1-3, with a possible D match to TRBD1 (5 bases). The V gene's germline CDR1 is LNHDA and CDR2 SQIVND (reference sequence). V was pared by 6 bases and J by 0 bases, with 9 bases between. The length of the CDR3 is 14 residues.

CDR3 sequence: CAIRGRGESPLHF. The CDR3 nucleotides read TGTGCCATTCGGGGCAGGGGGGAATCACCCCTCCACTTT. This chain joins TRBV6-5 and TRBJ1-6; 7 bases line up with TRBD1. The junction had 10 bases not matched to a gene; V was cut back by 10 bases and J by 10 bases. The CDR3 spans 13 residues. Germline CDR1 and CDR2: MNHEY and SVGAGI.

This chain joins TRBV5-1 and TRBJ1-1; D call uncertain. This CDR3 comprises 13 residues. Germline CDR1 is SGHRS and CDR2 is YFSETQ. The V and J ends lost 0 bases and 12 bases respectively, with 15 bases between them. The CDR3 protein is CASSLEQSRYSFF. The DNA of the CDR3 is TGCGCCAGCAGCTTGGAGCAGTCCAGGTACTCTTTCTTT.

This clone was counted once. Other nucleotide sequences from this sample produce the same CDR3. The rearrangement uses TRBV19 and TRBJ1-2; TRBD1 is a possible D gene (5 bases). Trimming removed 3 bases from V and 2 bases from J, with 13 bases in between. The germline CDR1 and CDR2 sequences are LNHDA and SQIVND (reference sequence). This CDR3 spans 15 amino acids. In DNA form, the CDR3 reads TGTGCCAGTAGTATTACAGGTCAGGGCAACTATGGCTACACCTTC. Translation: CASSITGQGNYGYTF.

The V gene is TRBV27, the J gene TRBJ2-7; D not resolved. Germline values: CDR1 MNHEY, CDR2 SMNVEV (reference sequence). The CDR3 loop spans 13 amino acids. V dropped 2 bases and J dropped 4 bases, with 9 bases sitting between them. CDR3: CASSLRPLYEQYF. In DNA form, the CDR3 reads TGTGCCAGCAGTTTACGCCCACTGTACGAGCAGTACTTC.

A word on this clone: This sample also contains other DNA sequences that code for the same CDR3. The rearrangement links TRBV6-5 to TRBJ2-7; D unclear. The CDR3 sequence is 14 residues long. V lost 2 bases, J lost 1 base, and 9 bases lay in between. Germline CDR1 MNHEY, CDR2 SVGAGI. The CDR3 protein is CASSYRGQSYEQYF. The CDR3 nucleotides are TGTGCCAGCAGTTACCGTGGGCAATCCTACGAGCAGTACTTC.

This chain links TRBV7-2 with TRBJ1-1, with 8 positions matching TRBD1. The CDR3 contains 13 residues. With V trimmed by 2 bases and J by 12 bases, 8 bases remained unmatched. Germline V gives CDR1 SGHTA, CDR2 FQGNSA. The CDR3 sequence: CASSLLVGRGPFF. CDR3 sequence (DNA): TGTGCCAGCAGCTTACTCGTTGGCAGGGGGCCTTTCTTT.

This chain connects TRBV5-1 to TRBJ2-2, with no clear D. This CDR3 has 14 amino acids. Trimming removed 0 bases from V and 1 base from J, with 4 bases in between. Germline loops: CDR1 SGHRS, CDR2 YFSETQ. CDR3 in DNA: TGCGCCAGCAGCTTGGCCTGGAACACCGGGGAGCTGTTTTTT. It encodes CASSLAWNTGELFF.

The chain couples TRBV30 to TRBJ2-7, with TRBD2 as a possible D gene (7 bases). The CDR3 is made up of 16 amino acids. V gave up 1 base and J gave up 1 base, with 17 bases separating them. Germline V gene data show CDR1 as GTSNPN and CDR2 as SVGIG (reference sequence). The CDR3 nucleotides are TGTGCCTGGAGTGGGGGGGGCAGCGGCTCTTCCTACGAGCAGTACTTC. Its translation: CAWSGGGSGSSYEQYF.

In its sample, this clone was seen a few times. The gene calls are TRBV18 and TRBJ2-7; D unclear. This CDR3 comprises 15 residues. V lost 4 bases and J lost 4, with 17 bases in between. CDR1 is KGHSH and CDR2 is LQKENI in the germline V gene. CDR3 nucleotides: TGTGCCAGCTCACGTCTGCAGGTGGGCACATACGAGCAGTACTTC. Translated, it gives CASSRLQVGTYEQYF.

This clone has a handful of counts. The chain combines TRBV9 with TRBJ2-3; 8 bases are shared with TRBD2. CDR1 and CDR2 (germline): SGDLS, YYNGEE. Unmatched junction bases numbered 13, after V lost 4 bases and J lost 6 bases. There are 16 residues in the CDR3. The CDR3 here is CASSPGLASGRDTQYF. The DNA of the CDR3 is TGTGCCAGCAGCCCCGGACTAGCCTCGGGCAGGGATACGCAGTATTTT.

This chain connects TRBV4-3 to TRBJ2-4; TRBD1 matches at 7 bases. V lost 1 base, J lost 4 bases, and 10 bases stayed unmatched. In germline, CDR1 is LGHNA, CDR2 YSLEER. This CDR3 is built from 17 residues. Here the CDR3 DNA reads TGCGCCAGCAGCCAAGGTGGACCGGGACAGAATAAAAACATTCAGTACTTC. Its protein product is CASSQGGPGQNKNIQYF.